These 5 T cell receptor beta chains share one sample of origin, sequenced in a study of blood T cell repertoires in COVID-19. Data came from immunoSEQ multiplex PCR; TCRdb stores just in-frame clones and leaves some out. The repertoire includes 200,000 to 250,000 clones, around 82% of them detected once, and 4.8% sits in the top ten. The material sequenced was PBMCs or T cells enriched from blood (not recorded which). Receptors were obtained from a woman aged 45-60 years who had been exposed to COVID-19.

CDR3: CASSQVWGGVSSYEQYF. In DNA form, the CDR3 reads TGCGCCAGCAGCCAAGTGTGGGGGGGCGTCAGCTCCTACGAGCAGTACTTC. This rearrangement joins TRBV4-3 to TRBJ2-7, with a tentative D call TRBD2 (7 bases). Germline V gives CDR1 LGHNA, CDR2 YSLEER. The V end was cut by 1 base, the J end by 0 bases, with 16 bases between. The CDR3 loop spans 17 amino acids.

This clone has a single count. V gene TRBV18 combines with J gene TRBJ1-2, with a weak D call TRBD1 (5 bases). V lost 6 bases and J 6 bases, leaving 20 bases between the germline ends. There are 15 residues in the CDR3. Per the germline V gene, CDR1 is KGHSH and CDR2 is LQKENI. CDR3 coding DNA: TGTGCCAGCTCTCTCTCGGGGGTAAGGAGTGATGGCTACACCTTC. Protein sequence: CASSLSGVRSDGYTF.

This chain links TRBV28 with TRBJ1-2; 8 nucleotides line up with TRBD1. CDR3 length: 13 residues. V dropped 3 bases and J dropped 8; count of bases not matched to a gene: 5. CDR1 is MDHEN, CDR2 SYDVKM, per germline. The CDR3 spells CASSLSRGRGYTF. For the CDR3, the DNA is TGTGCCAGCAGTTTGAGCAGGGGGCGAGGCTACACCTTC.

The chain is built from TRBV28 and TRBJ2-1; 7 nucleotides line up with TRBD1. Trimming cost V 7 bases and J 3 bases; bases outside gene matches: 18. Germline loops: CDR1 MDHEN, CDR2 SYDVKM. The CDR3 contains 18 residues. In nucleotides, the CDR3 is TGTGCCAGCACTGCTGCCTTCTTTACCGGGACAGTCTACAATGAGCAGTTCTTC. Translated: CASTAAFFTGTVYNEQFF.

The V call is TRBV5-6, the J call TRBJ1-3; 11 bases line up with TRBD1. The CDR3 is made up of 16 amino acids. V shed 3 bases, J shed 4 bases, and the junction held 6 bases outside the gene matches. Germline V gives CDR1 SGHDT, CDR2 YYEEEE. The CDR3 DNA reads TGTGCCAGCAGCTATCTCGGGACAGGGGGAGGAAACACCATATATTTT. Translation: CASSYLGTGGGNTIYF.